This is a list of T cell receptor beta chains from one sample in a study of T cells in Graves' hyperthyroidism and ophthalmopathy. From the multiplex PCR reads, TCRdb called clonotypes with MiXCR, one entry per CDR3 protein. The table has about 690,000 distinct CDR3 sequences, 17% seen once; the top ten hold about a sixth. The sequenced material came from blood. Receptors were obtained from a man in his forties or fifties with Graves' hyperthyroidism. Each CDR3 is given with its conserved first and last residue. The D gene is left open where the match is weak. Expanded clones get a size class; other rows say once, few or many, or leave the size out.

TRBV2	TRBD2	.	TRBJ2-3	TGTGCCAGCAGTGGGACTAGCGGGAGTATGAGGGATACGCAGTATTTT	CASSGTSGSMRDTQYF
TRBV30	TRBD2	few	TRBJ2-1	TGTGCCTGGAGCGGACTAGCGGAGGTAAATGAGCAGTTCTTC	CAWSGLAEVNEQFF
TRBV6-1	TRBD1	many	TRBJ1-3	TGTGCCAGCAGGACAGGGCTTGGAAACACCATATATTTT	CASRTGLGNTIYF
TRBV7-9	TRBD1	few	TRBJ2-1	TGTGCCAGCAGCTCTTCTTCGGCAGGGGGAAGCAATGAGCAGTTCTTC	CASSSSSAGGSNEQFF
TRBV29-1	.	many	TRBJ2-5	TGCAGCGTTTGGACATTCCAAGAGACCCAGTACTTC	CSVWTFQETQYF
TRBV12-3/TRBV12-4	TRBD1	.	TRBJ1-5	TGTGCCAGCAGTCCGACAGGGTTGAACCAGCCCCAGCATTTT	CASSPTGLNQPQHF
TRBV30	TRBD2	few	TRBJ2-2	TGTGCCTGGAGGGCCATACTAGCGGAGTACACCGGGGAGCTGTTTTTT	CAWRAILAEYTGELFF
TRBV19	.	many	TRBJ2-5	TGTGCCAGTAGTAAAAACAGGGGCGGGGGCCAAGAGACCCAGTACTTC	CASSKNRGGGQETQYF
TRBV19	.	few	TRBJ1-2	TGTGCCAGTAGTAAGGGGTTATCAGGGAACTATGGCTACACCTTC	CASSKGLSGNYGYTF
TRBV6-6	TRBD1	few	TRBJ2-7	TGTGCCAGCAGTTACAGGGACAGTGCTCACGAGCAGTACTTC	CASSYRDSAHEQYF
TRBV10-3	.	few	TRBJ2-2	TGTGCCATCAGTGTAGCAGGGACTGGGGAGCTGTTTTTT	CAISVAGTGELFF
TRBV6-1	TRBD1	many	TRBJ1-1	TGTGCCAGCATTACAGGGGTCCTCGACGGGCGGAACACTGAAGCTTTCTTT	CASITGVLDGRNTEAFF
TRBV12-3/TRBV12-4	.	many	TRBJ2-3	TGTGCCAGCAGTCACCCTCCAGGTGATACGCAGTATTTT	CASSHPPGDTQYF
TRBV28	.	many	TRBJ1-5	TGTGCCAGCACCGTTGCCGACAGGATCAATCAGCCCCAGCATTTT	CASTVADRINQPQHF
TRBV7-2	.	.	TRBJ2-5	TGTGCCAGCAGCTCAGGGATTCTTGTGACCCAGTACTTC	CASSSGILVTQYF
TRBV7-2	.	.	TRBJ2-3	TGTGCCAGCAGCCTGGAAAGGCTCACAGATACGCAGTATTTT	CASSLERLTDTQYF
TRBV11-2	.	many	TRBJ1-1	TGTGCCAGCAGCTTAGAACCACAAAAAGCTTTCTTT	CASSLEPQKAFF
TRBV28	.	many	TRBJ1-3	TGTGCCAGCAGTTTAGGAGACCCAAGAAACACCATATATTTT	CASSLGDPRNTIYF
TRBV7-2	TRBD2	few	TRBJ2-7	TGTGCCAGCAGCTCTGCTGGCGGGAGCTCCTACGAGCAGTACTTC	CASSSAGGSSYEQYF
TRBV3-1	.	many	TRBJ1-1	TGTGCCAGCAGCCGATCGATGGTGTTCACTGAAGCTTTCTTT	CASSRSMVFTEAFF
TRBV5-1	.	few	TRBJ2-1	TGCGCCAGCAGCTTTCTCCCCGGCAGCTACAATGAGCAGTTCTTC	CASSFLPGSYNEQFF
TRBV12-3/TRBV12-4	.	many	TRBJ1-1	TGTGCCACCTATCCGACTCACACTGAAGCTTTCTTT	CATYPTHTEAFF
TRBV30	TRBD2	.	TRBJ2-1	TGTGCCTGGAGTACTAGCGGGCTTCGCAATGAGCAGTTCTTC	CAWSTSGLRNEQFF
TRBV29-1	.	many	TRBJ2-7	TGCAGCGTTGCTTTAGGGGCGGAGGAGGAGCAGTACTTC	CSVALGAEEEQYF
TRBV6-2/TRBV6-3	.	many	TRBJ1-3	TGTGCCAGCAGTTATTTGGCCGACCGAGGAGGCGGAAACACCATATATTTT	CASSYLADRGGGNTIYF
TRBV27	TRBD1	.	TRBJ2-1	TGTGCCAGCAGTCCCCTCGACAGGGTCAGGAATGAGCAGTTCTTC	CASSPLDRVRNEQFF
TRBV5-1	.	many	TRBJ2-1	TGCGCCAGCAAGGGTGGAGGGACGGGGGCCTACAATGAGCAGTTCTTC	CASKGGGTGAYNEQFF
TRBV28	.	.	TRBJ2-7	TGTGCCAGCAGTCGCCGGGACGCCCACTACGAGCAGTACTTC	CASSRRDAHYEQYF
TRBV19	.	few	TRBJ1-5	TGTGCCAGTAGTATCCTTGGACAGTCACGGGAGTCAAGGGATCAGCCCCAGCATTTT	CASSILGQSRESRDQPQHF
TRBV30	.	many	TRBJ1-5	TGTGCCTGGAGTTATCGGGGAACAAGTAGCAATCAGCCCCAGCATTTT	CAWSYRGTSSNQPQHF
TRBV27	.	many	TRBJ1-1	TGTGCCAGCAGTTTTTACGGGGGCACTGAAGCTTTCTTT	CASSFYGGTEAFF
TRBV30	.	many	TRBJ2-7	TGTGCCTGGAGTGGTGGCAACTACGAGCAGTACTTC	CAWSGGNYEQYF
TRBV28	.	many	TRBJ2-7	TGTGCCAGCAGTTTAGCAGGGGAGTCTTACTACGAGCAGTACTTC	CASSLAGESYYEQYF
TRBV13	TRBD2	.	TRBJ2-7	TGTGCCAGCAGCTTGGGATCGAGACTAGCGACCTACGAGCAGTACTTC	CASSLGSRLATYEQYF
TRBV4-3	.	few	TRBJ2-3	TGCGCCAGCAGCCAGACGCCAAACGGGGCGCAGGGAGATACGCAGTATTTT	CASSQTPNGAQGDTQYF
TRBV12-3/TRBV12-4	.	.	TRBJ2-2	TGTGCCAGCAGTTTGTTGACAGTTAGTGGGGAGCTGTTTTTT	CASSLLTVSGELFF